A selection of T cell receptor beta chains follows, all from one sample in a study of T cell responses to AZD1222 COVID-19 vaccine. Using immunoSEQ multiplex PCR, the repertoire was profiled, and TCRdb retains in-frame clones only, with some absent. Among around 80,000 clones, more than 90% were seen once, and the ten largest hold 5.2%. The sample consisted of peripheral blood, taken on day 0 of AZD1222 vaccination. All receptors come from an adult in good health. The CDR3 runs from the conserved cysteine through the conserved F or W. Fields, in order: V gene, clone size, J gene, D gene, CDR3 protein, CDR3 DNA. A D gene is named only where the DNA matches it firmly. Some rows have no size entry. The others give once, few or many, or a class for an expanded clone.

v_gene: TRBV6-5; abundance: NA; j_gene: TRBJ2-3; d_gene: NA; CDR3aa: CASSYMWGTTTDTQYF; CDR3nt: TGTGCCAGCAGTTACATGTGGGGGACCACCACAGATACGCAGTATTTT
v_gene: TRBV7-8; abundance: NA; j_gene: TRBJ1-1; d_gene: NA; CDR3aa: CASSPQGTEAFF; CDR3nt: TGTGCCAGCAGCCCCCAGGGGACTGAAGCTTTCTTT
v_gene: TRBV28; abundance: once; j_gene: TRBJ1-6; d_gene: NA; CDR3aa: CASSTAGGALNSPLHF; CDR3nt: TGTGCCAGCAGCACGGCCGGAGGGGCCCTTAATTCACCCCTCCACTTT
v_gene: TRBV5-6; abundance: NA; j_gene: TRBJ2-2; d_gene: NA; CDR3aa: CAGRGPGPNTGELFF; CDR3nt: TGTGCCGGGCGAGGACCGGGGCCGAACACCGGGGAGCTGTTTTTT
v_gene: TRBV7-9; abundance: many; j_gene: TRBJ2-1; d_gene: TRBD1; CDR3aa: CASSLASGTAHNEQFF; CDR3nt: TGTGCCAGCAGCTTAGCGAGTGGGACAGCTCACAATGAGCAGTTCTTC
v_gene: TRBV5-4; abundance: NA; j_gene: TRBJ1-4; d_gene: TRBD1; CDR3aa: CASSSGGTGKSTNEKLFF; CDR3nt: TGTGCCAGCAGCTCTGGGGGGACAGGGAAATCGACTAATGAAAAACTGTTTTTT
v_gene: TRBV12-3/TRBV12-4; abundance: NA; j_gene: TRBJ2-4; d_gene: NA; CDR3aa: CASSPDTENIQYF; CDR3nt: TGTGCCAGCAGCCCTGACACCGAAAACATTCAGTACTTC
v_gene: TRBV28; abundance: once; j_gene: TRBJ2-1; d_gene: TRBD2; CDR3aa: CASTSLAGMSSYNEQFF; CDR3nt: TGTGCCAGCACCTCGTTAGCGGGGATGAGCTCCTACAATGAGCAGTTCTTC
v_gene: TRBV30; abundance: NA; j_gene: TRBJ1-5; d_gene: TRBD1; CDR3aa: CAWRNRQGPLDQPQHF; CDR3nt: TGTGCCTGGAGAAACCGACAGGGACCCCTAGACCAGCCCCAGCATTTT
v_gene: TRBV18; abundance: NA; j_gene: TRBJ2-2; d_gene: NA; CDR3aa: CASSPDTGELFF; CDR3nt: TGTGCCAGCTCACCTGACACCGGGGAGCTGTTTTTT
v_gene: TRBV5-1; abundance: NA; j_gene: TRBJ1-2; d_gene: TRBD1; CDR3aa: CASSRDRGFGYTF; CDR3nt: TGCGCCAGCAGCCGGGACAGGGGATTTGGCTACACCTTC
v_gene: TRBV19; abundance: NA; j_gene: TRBJ1-1; d_gene: NA; CDR3aa: CASSIVGGSLEAFF; CDR3nt: TGTGCCAGTAGTATCGTGGGGGGGTCCCTTGAAGCTTTCTTT
v_gene: TRBV6-6; abundance: NA; j_gene: TRBJ1-2; d_gene: NA; CDR3aa: CASSTRTDANYGYTF; CDR3nt: TGTGCCAGCAGCACAAGGACCGACGCTAACTATGGCTACACCTTC
v_gene: TRBV2; abundance: NA; j_gene: TRBJ2-1; d_gene: NA; CDR3aa: CASSEEGARNEQFF; CDR3nt: TGTGCCAGCAGTGAGGAGGGCGCTAGGAATGAGCAGTTCTTC
v_gene: TRBV2; abundance: NA; j_gene: TRBJ2-2; d_gene: NA; CDR3aa: CASSEYGAPGELFF; CDR3nt: TGTGCCAGCAGTGAATATGGGGCGCCCGGGGAGCTGTTTTTT
v_gene: TRBV3-1/TRBV3-2; abundance: NA; j_gene: TRBJ2-1; d_gene: TRBD2; CDR3aa: CASSQDVTSGVPQFF; CDR3nt: TGTGCCAGCAGCCAAGATGTGACTAGCGGCGTCCCCCAGTTCTTC
v_gene: TRBV6-5; abundance: NA; j_gene: TRBJ1-2; d_gene: TRBD1; CDR3aa: CASTTTGYGYTF; CDR3nt: TGTGCCAGCACCACGACAGGGTATGGCTACACCTTC
v_gene: TRBV3-1/TRBV3-2; abundance: NA; j_gene: TRBJ1-2; d_gene: NA; CDR3aa: CASSPDGIGYTF; CDR3nt: TGTGCCAGCAGCCCGGATGGGATCGGCTACACCTTC
v_gene: TRBV28; abundance: NA; j_gene: TRBJ1-2; d_gene: NA; CDR3aa: CASSPQRLGRDGYTF; CDR3nt: TGTGCCAGCAGTCCCCAACGACTCGGACGTGATGGCTACACCTTC
v_gene: TRBV11-3; abundance: NA; j_gene: TRBJ2-1; d_gene: NA; CDR3aa: CASSLEGSSYNEQFF; CDR3nt: TGTGCCAGCAGCTTAGAGGGTAGCTCCTACAATGAGCAGTTCTTC
v_gene: TRBV23-1; abundance: NA; j_gene: TRBJ1-6; d_gene: NA; CDR3aa: CASPYSYNSPLHF; CDR3nt: TGCGCCAGCCCCTACTCCTATAATTCACCCCTCCACTTT
v_gene: TRBV11-3; abundance: NA; j_gene: TRBJ1-1; d_gene: NA; CDR3aa: CASSWGENTEAFF; CDR3nt: TGTGCCAGCAGCTGGGGGGAGAACACTGAAGCTTTCTTT
v_gene: TRBV11-3; abundance: NA; j_gene: TRBJ1-1; d_gene: TRBD1; CDR3aa: CASSLVPNRGEAFF; CDR3nt: TGTGCCAGCAGCTTAGTCCCCAACAGGGGGGAAGCTTTCTTT
v_gene: TRBV7-2; abundance: NA; j_gene: TRBJ1-2; d_gene: NA; CDR3aa: CASSLDGKYGYTF; CDR3nt: TGTGCCAGCAGCCTGGACGGGAAGTATGGCTACACCTTC
v_gene: TRBV4-1; abundance: NA; j_gene: TRBJ2-4; d_gene: TRBD2; CDR3aa: CASSQDNSKRGGQNIQYF; CDR3nt: TGCGCCAGCAGCCAAGATAATTCCAAGCGGGGGGGCCAAAACATTCAGTACTTC
v_gene: TRBV5-6; abundance: once; j_gene: TRBJ2-6; d_gene: NA; CDR3aa: CASSFPRPGANVLTF; CDR3nt: TGTGCCAGCAGCTTCCCTCGGCCTGGGGCCAACGTCCTGACTTTC
v_gene: TRBV5-6; abundance: NA; j_gene: TRBJ2-3; d_gene: TRBD2; CDR3aa: CASSPLAGASTDTQYF; CDR3nt: TGTGCCAGCAGCCCACTAGCGGGGGCTAGCACAGATACGCAGTATTTT
v_gene: TRBV28; abundance: NA; j_gene: TRBJ1-2; d_gene: NA; CDR3aa: CASSMTYGYTF; CDR3nt: TGTGCCAGCAGCATGACCTATGGCTACACCTTC
v_gene: TRBV19; abundance: NA; j_gene: TRBJ1-5; d_gene: NA; CDR3aa: CASSRVLGYNQPQHF; CDR3nt: TGTGCCAGTAGTAGGGTTTTGGGGTACAATCAGCCCCAGCATTTT
v_gene: TRBV4-1; abundance: NA; j_gene: TRBJ2-7; d_gene: TRBD2; CDR3aa: CASSQGLAGISYEQYF; CDR3nt: TGCGCCAGCAGCCAGGGACTAGCGGGGATCTCCTACGAGCAGTACTTC
v_gene: TRBV28; abundance: once; j_gene: TRBJ1-1; d_gene: NA; CDR3aa: CASRDRTQREGNTEAFF; CDR3nt: TGTGCCAGCAGGGATCGGACCCAACGGGAGGGGAACACTGAAGCTTTCTTT
v_gene: TRBV3-1/TRBV3-2; abundance: NA; j_gene: TRBJ2-7; d_gene: NA; CDR3aa: CASSLTGYSYEQYF; CDR3nt: TGTGCCAGCAGCCTTACAGGGTACTCCTACGAGCAGTACTTC
v_gene: TRBV10-3; abundance: once; j_gene: TRBJ2-3; d_gene: TRBD1; CDR3aa: CAIVGQLSTDTQYF; CDR3nt: TGTGCCATCGTGGGACAGCTTAGCACAGATACGCAGTATTTT
v_gene: TRBV11-3; abundance: NA; j_gene: TRBJ2-1; d_gene: NA; CDR3aa: CASSRGLPPIAEQFF; CDR3nt: TGTGCCAGCAGCCGAGGGCTCCCCCCAATAGCCGAGCAGTTCTTC
v_gene: TRBV27; abundance: NA; j_gene: TRBJ2-7; d_gene: TRBD2; CDR3aa: CASSTSYMWGGASYEQYF; CDR3nt: TGTGCCAGCAGCACTAGTTACATGTGGGGGGGAGCTTCCTACGAGCAGTACTTC
v_gene: TRBV30; abundance: NA; j_gene: TRBJ2-5; d_gene: NA; CDR3aa: CTKILRPAGETQYF; CDR3nt: TGTACCAAGATTCTTCGACCCGCGGGAGAGACCCAGTACTTC
v_gene: TRBV6-5; abundance: NA; j_gene: TRBJ1-2; d_gene: TRBD1; CDR3aa: CASSLGGGYTF; CDR3nt: TGTGCCAGCAGTTTAGGGGGCGGCTACACCTTC
v_gene: TRBV4-1; abundance: NA; j_gene: TRBJ2-2; d_gene: NA; CDR3aa: CASSHDPGVGELFF; CDR3nt: TGCGCCAGCAGCCATGATCCAGGGGTCGGGGAGCTGTTTTTT
v_gene: TRBV27; abundance: once; j_gene: TRBJ2-1; d_gene: NA; CDR3aa: CASKRRGLPNEQFF; CDR3nt: TGTGCCAGCAAGAGAAGAGGTCTCCCCAATGAGCAGTTCTTC
v_gene: TRBV18; abundance: once; j_gene: TRBJ1-3; d_gene: NA; CDR3aa: CASSPQGSRNTIYF; CDR3nt: TGTGCCAGCTCACCTCAGGGTTCTCGAAACACCATATATTTT
v_gene: TRBV7-2; abundance: NA; j_gene: TRBJ2-1; d_gene: TRBD1; CDR3aa: CASSSGQVLRGEQFF; CDR3nt: TGTGCCAGCAGCTCAGGACAGGTCTTACGGGGTGAGCAGTTCTTC
v_gene: TRBV2; abundance: few; j_gene: TRBJ2-2; d_gene: NA; CDR3aa: CASMRRKEAGELFF; CDR3nt: TGTGCCAGCATGAGGAGAAAGGAGGCCGGGGAGCTGTTTTTT
v_gene: TRBV7-2; abundance: NA; j_gene: TRBJ2-3; d_gene: NA; CDR3aa: CASSLPLSTDTQYF; CDR3nt: TGTGCCAGCAGCTTACCTCTTAGCACAGATACGCAGTATTTT
v_gene: TRBV11-2; abundance: NA; j_gene: TRBJ2-4; d_gene: TRBD2; CDR3aa: CASSLDLPSGNYGAKNIQYF; CDR3nt: TGTGCCAGCAGCTTAGATTTGCCTAGCGGGAATTACGGAGCCAAAAACATTCAGTACTTC
v_gene: TRBV27; abundance: NA; j_gene: TRBJ2-7; d_gene: NA; CDR3aa: CASSPRDFHEQYF; CDR3nt: TGTGCCAGCAGCCCCAGGGATTTCCACGAGCAGTACTTC
v_gene: TRBV7-2; abundance: NA; j_gene: TRBJ2-5; d_gene: NA; CDR3aa: CASSLAGGGSAQETQYF; CDR3nt: TGTGCCAGCAGCTTAGCTGGTGGCGGTTCCGCTCAAGAGACCCAGTACTTC
v_gene: TRBV5-1; abundance: NA; j_gene: TRBJ1-3; d_gene: NA; CDR3aa: CASSLVAGGGNTIYF; CDR3nt: TGCGCCAGCAGCTTGGTAGCGGGTGGTGGAAACACCATATATTTT
v_gene: TRBV5-8; abundance: NA; j_gene: TRBJ1-5; d_gene: TRBD1; CDR3aa: CASSYRQGAGSNQPQHF; CDR3nt: TGTGCCAGCAGCTACCGACAGGGGGCTGGGAGCAATCAGCCCCAGCATTTT
v_gene: TRBV12-3/TRBV12-4; abundance: NA; j_gene: TRBJ1-1; d_gene: NA; CDR3aa: CASSWKGRIEAFF; CDR3nt: TGTGCCAGCAGTTGGAAAGGGCGAATTGAAGCTTTCTTT
v_gene: TRBV27; abundance: NA; j_gene: TRBJ1-6; d_gene: TRBD1; CDR3aa: CASSTQTGPYNSPLHF; CDR3nt: TGTGCCAGCAGTACCCAGACAGGGCCCTATAATTCACCCCTCCACTTT
v_gene: TRBV19; abundance: NA; j_gene: TRBJ1-1; d_gene: NA; CDR3aa: CASSIVRNTEAFF; CDR3nt: TGTGCCAGTAGTATCGTCAGGAACACTGAAGCTTTCTTT
v_gene: TRBV9; abundance: NA; j_gene: TRBJ1-2; d_gene: NA; CDR3aa: CASSGIPSGNYGYTF; CDR3nt: TGTGCCAGCAGCGGGATCCCGTCGGGCAACTATGGCTACACCTTC
v_gene: TRBV6-1; abundance: once; j_gene: TRBJ2-7; d_gene: TRBD1; CDR3aa: CASSAGTVGRDYEQYF; CDR3nt: TGTGCCAGCAGTGCTGGGACAGTGGGTAGGGACTACGAGCAGTACTTC